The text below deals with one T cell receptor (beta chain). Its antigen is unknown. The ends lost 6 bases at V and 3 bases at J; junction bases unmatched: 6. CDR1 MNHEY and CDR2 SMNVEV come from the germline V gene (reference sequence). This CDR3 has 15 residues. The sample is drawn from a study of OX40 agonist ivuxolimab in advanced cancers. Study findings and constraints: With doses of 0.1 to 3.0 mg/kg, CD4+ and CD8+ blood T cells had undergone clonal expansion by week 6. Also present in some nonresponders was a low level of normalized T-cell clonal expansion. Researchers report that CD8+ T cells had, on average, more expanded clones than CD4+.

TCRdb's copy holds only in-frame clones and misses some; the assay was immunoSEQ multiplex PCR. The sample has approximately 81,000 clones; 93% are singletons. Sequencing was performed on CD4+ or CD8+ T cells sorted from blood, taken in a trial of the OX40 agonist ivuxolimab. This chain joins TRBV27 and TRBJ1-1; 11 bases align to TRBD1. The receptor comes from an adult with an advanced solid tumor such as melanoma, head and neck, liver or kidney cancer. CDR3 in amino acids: CASSGPGQGDTEAFF. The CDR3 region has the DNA TGTGCCAGCAGCGGTCCGGGACAGGGGGACACTGAAGCTTTCTTT.